This TCR beta chain was recorded in a study of neurological immune-mediated disorders. TCRdb processed the 5' RACE reads anew with MiXCR; each CDR3 protein has one entry. The top ten hold roughly 2.8% of the sample, which has 70,000 or so distinct CDR3 sequences, roughly 5% seen once. This clonotype has a count of ten or more. V was trimmed by 3 bases and J by 4 bases, leaving 14 bases between them. The germline V gene encodes CDR1 SEHNR and CDR2 FQNEAQ (reference sequence). CDR3 length: 15 residues. The chain joins TRBV7-9 to TRBJ2-3; a possible D gene is TRBD2 (6 bases). Input material: PBMCs. The TCR was taken from a woman in her thirties with multiple sclerosis. For the CDR3, the DNA is TGTGCCAGCAGCTTGGGTTTGGTAGCGGCAGATACGCAGTATTTT. This translates into CASSLGLVAADTQYF.